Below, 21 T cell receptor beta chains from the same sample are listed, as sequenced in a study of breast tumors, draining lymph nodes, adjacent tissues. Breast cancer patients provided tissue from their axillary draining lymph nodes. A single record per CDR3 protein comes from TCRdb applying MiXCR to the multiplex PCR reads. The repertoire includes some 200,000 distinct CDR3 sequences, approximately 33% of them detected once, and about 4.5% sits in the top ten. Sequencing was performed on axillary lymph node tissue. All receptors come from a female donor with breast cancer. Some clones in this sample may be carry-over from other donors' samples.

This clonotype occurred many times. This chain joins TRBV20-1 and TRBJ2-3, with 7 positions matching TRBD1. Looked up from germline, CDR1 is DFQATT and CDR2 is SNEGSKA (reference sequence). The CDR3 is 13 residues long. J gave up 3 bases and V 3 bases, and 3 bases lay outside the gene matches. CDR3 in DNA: TGCAGTGCTAGGACAGGGAGAACAGATACGCAGTATTTT. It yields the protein CSARTGRTDTQYF.

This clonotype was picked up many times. For the CDR3, the DNA is TGCGCCAGCAGCCGACCGGGACAGGGGGACTATGGCTACACCTTC. Translating it yields CASSRPGQGDYGYTF. The chain combines TRBV4-1 with TRBJ1-2; TRBD1 agrees at 11 bases. This CDR3 is built from 15 residues. The germline V gene has CDR1 MGHRA and CDR2 YSYEKL. The V gene end was trimmed by 4 bases and the J gene end by 3 bases; junction bases not matched to a gene: 4.

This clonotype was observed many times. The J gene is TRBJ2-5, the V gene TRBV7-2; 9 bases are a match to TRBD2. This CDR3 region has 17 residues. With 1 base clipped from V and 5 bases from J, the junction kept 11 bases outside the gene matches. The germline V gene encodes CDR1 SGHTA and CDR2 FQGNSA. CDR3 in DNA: TGTGCCAGCAGCTTAGGACGAGTGCGGGGGGGCACGGAGACCCAGTACTTC. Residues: CASSLGRVRGGTETQYF.

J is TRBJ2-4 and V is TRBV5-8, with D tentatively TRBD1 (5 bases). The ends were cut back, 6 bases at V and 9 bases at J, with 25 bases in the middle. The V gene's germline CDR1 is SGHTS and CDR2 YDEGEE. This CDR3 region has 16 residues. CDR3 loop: CASIKKVGLEGRIQYF. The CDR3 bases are TGTGCCAGCATCAAGAAGGTGGGGCTAGAAGGTCGCATTCAGTACTTC.

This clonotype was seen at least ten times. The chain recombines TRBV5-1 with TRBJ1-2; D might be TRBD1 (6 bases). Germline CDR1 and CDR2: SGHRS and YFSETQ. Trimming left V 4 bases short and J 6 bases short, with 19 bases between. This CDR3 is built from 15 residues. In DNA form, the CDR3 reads TGCGCCAGCAGCCGCACAACAGGGATGGGCGATGGCTACACCTTC. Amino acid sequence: CASSRTTGMGDGYTF.

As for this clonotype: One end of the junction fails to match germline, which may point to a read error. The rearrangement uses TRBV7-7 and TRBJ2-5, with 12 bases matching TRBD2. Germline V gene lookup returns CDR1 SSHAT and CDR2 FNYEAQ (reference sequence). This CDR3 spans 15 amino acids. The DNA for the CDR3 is TGTGCTAGCAGCGGGACTAGCGGGTCACAAGAGACCCAGTACTTC. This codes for CASSGTSGSQETQYF.

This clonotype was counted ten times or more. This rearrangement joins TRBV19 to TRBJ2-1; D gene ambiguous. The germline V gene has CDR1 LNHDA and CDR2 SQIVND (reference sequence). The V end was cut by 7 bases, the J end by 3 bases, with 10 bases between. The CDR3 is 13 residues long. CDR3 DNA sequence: TGTGCCAGTACGCGCACGAGCTACAATGAGCAGTTCTTC. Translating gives CASTRTSYNEQFF.

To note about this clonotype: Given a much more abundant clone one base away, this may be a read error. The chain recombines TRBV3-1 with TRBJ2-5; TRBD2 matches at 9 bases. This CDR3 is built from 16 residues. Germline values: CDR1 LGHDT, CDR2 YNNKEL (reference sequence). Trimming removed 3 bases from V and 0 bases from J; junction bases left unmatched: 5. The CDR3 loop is CASSHSSGANQETQYF. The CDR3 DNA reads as TGTGCCAGCAGCCATTCTAGCGGGGCAAACCAAGAGACCCAGTACTTC.

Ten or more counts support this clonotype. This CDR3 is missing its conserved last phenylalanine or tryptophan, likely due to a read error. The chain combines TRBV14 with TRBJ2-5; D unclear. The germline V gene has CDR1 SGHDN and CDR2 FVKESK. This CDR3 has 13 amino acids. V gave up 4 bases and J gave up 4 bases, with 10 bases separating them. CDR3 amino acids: CASSPGIRETQYS. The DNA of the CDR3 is TGTGCCAGCAGCCCTGGAATACGAGAGACCCAGTACTCC.

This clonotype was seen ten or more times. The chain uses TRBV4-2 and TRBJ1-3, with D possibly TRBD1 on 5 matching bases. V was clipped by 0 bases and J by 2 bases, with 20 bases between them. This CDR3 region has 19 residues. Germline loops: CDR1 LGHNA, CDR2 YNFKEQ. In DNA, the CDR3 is TGTGCCAGCAGCCAAGATCGGGGGAGGAGGGTTGTAGCTGGAAACACCATATATTTT. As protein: CASSQDRGRRVVAGNTIYF.

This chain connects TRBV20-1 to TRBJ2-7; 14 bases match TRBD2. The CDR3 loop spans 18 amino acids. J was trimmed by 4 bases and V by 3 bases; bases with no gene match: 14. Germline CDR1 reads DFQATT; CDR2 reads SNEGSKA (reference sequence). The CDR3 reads CSASKTSGRAGRAYEQYF. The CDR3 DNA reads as TGCAGTGCTAGCAAGACTAGCGGGAGGGCTGGGAGGGCATACGAGCAGTACTTC.

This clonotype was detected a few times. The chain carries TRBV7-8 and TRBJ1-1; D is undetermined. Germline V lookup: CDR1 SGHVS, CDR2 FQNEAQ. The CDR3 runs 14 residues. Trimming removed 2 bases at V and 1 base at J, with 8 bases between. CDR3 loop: CASSLRRTNTEAFF. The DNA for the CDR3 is TGTGCCAGCAGCTTACGGCGGACGAACACTGAAGCTTTCTTT.

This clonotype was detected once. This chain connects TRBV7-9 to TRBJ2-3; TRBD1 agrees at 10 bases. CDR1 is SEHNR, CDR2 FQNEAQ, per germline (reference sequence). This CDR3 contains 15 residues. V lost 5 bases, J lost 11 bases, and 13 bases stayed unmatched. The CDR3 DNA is TGTGCCAGCAGCGACCGGGACAGGGGATTCAATGAGCAGTATTTT. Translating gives CASSDRDRGFNEQYF.

This CDR3 reads CASRLNTDTQYF. Here the CDR3 DNA reads TGTGCCAGCAGGTTAAACACAGATACGCAGTATTTT. V gene TRBV14 combines with J gene TRBJ2-3; no reliable D call. CDR1 SGHDN and CDR2 FVKESK come from the germline V gene. Trimming cost V 6 bases and J 2 bases, with 6 bases left between them. The CDR3 totals 12 residues.

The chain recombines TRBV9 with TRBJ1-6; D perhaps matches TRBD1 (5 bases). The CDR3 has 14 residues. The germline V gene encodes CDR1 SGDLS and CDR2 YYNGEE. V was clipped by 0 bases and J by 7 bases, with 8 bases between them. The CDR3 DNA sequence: TGTGCCAGCAGCGTAGAGACAGCAAATTCACCCCTCCACTTT. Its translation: CASSVETANSPLHF.

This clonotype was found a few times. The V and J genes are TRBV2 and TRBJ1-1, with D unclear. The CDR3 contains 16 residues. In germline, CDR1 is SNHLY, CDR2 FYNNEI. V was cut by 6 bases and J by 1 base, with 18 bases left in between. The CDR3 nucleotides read TGTGCCAGCAGACCAGACACCTCTCCATCGAACACTGAAGCTTTCTTT. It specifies CASRPDTSPSNTEAFF.

CDR3 residues: CATSSTLRLAGGETQYF. As DNA, the CDR3 is TGTGCCACCAGCAGCACTCTCAGACTAGCGGGAGGGGAGACCCAGTACTTC. V usage is TRBV15 and J usage is TRBJ2-5; TRBD2 matches at 14 bases. The CDR3 length is 17 residues. With V trimmed by 3 bases and J by 5 bases, 8 bases remained unmatched. Germline V gives CDR1 LNHNV, CDR2 YYDKDF (reference sequence).

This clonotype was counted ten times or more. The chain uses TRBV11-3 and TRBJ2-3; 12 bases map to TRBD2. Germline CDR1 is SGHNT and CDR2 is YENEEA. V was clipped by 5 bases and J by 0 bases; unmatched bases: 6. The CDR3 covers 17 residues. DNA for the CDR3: TGTGCCAGCAGCCAGGGACTAGCGGGCCCTAGCACAGATACGCAGTATTTT. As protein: CASSQGLAGPSTDTQYF.

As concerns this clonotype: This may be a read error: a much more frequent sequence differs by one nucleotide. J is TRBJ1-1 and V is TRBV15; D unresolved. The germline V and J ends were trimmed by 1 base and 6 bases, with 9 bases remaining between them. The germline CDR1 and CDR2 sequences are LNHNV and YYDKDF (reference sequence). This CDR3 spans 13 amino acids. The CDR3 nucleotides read TGTGCCACCAGCAGAGCCGTCCAGGCTGAAGCTTTCTTT. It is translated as CATSRAVQAEAFF.

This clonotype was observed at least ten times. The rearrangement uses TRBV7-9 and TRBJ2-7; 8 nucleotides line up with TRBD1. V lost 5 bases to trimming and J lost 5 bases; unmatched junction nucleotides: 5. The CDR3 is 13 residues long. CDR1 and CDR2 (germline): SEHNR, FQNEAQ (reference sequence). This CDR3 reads CASSEDRVDEQYF. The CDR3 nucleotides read TGTGCCAGCAGCGAGGACAGGGTCGACGAGCAGTACTTC.

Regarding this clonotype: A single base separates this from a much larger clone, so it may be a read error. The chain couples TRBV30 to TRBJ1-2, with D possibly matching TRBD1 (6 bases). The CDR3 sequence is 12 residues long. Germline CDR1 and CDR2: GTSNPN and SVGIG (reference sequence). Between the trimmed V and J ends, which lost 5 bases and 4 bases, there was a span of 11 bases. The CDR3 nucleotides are TGTGCCTGGGATGGAGGGGGCTATGGCTACACCTTC. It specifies CAWDGGGYGYTF.